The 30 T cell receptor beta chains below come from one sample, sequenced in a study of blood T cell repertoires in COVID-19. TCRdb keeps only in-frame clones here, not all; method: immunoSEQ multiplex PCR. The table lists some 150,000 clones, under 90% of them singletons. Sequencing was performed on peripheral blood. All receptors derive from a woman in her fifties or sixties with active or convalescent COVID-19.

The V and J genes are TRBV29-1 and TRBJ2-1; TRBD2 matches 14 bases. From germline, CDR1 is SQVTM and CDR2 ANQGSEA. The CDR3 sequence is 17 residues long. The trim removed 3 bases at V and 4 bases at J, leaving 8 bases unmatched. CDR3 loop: CSVDRGTSGSLYNEQFF. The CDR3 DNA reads TGCAGCGTTGACCGAGGGACTAGCGGGAGTCTTTACAATGAGCAGTTCTTC.

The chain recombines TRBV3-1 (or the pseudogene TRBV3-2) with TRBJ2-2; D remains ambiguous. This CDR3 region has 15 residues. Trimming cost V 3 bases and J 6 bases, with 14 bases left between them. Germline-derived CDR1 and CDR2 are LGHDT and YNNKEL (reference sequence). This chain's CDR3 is CASSHLAVTSGELFF. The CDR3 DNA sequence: TGTGCCAGCAGCCATCTGGCGGTTACGTCCGGGGAGCTGTTTTTT.

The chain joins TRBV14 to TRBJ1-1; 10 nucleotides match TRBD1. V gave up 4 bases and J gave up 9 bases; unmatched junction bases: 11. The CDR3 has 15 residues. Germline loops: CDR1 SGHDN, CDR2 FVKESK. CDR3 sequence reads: CASSRTGQGKTKAFF. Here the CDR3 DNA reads TGTGCCAGCAGCCGGACGGGACAGGGGAAAACAAAAGCTTTCTTT.

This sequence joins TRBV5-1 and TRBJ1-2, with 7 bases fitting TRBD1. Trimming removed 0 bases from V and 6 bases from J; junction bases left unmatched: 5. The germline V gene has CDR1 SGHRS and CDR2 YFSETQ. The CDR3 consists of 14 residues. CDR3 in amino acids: CASSLEGGGNGYTF. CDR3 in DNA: TGCGCCAGCAGCTTGGAAGGGGGCGGGAATGGCTACACCTTC.

The CDR3 region has the DNA TGTGCCAGCAGGAGCGTCGCCTATAATTCACCCCTCCACTTT. Amino acids: CASRSVAYNSPLHF. The gene calls are TRBV27 and TRBJ1-6; D is ambiguous. This CDR3 comprises 14 residues. Trimming took 6 bases from V and 2 from J, leaving 8 bases between them. Germline V CDR1 and CDR2: MNHEY, SMNVEV (reference sequence).

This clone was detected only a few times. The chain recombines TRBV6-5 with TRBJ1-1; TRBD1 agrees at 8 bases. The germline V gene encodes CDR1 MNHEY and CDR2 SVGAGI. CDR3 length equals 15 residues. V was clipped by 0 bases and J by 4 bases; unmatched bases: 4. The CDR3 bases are TGTGCCAGCAGTTACTCGACAGGGGTGGTCACTGAAGCTTTCTTT. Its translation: CASSYSTGVVTEAFF.

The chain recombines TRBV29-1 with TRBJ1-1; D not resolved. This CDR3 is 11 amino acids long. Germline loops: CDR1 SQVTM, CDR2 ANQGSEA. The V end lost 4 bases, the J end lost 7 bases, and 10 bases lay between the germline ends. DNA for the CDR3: TGCAGCGTTGGGGCGGGCTTTGAAGCTTTCTTT. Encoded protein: CSVGAGFEAFF.

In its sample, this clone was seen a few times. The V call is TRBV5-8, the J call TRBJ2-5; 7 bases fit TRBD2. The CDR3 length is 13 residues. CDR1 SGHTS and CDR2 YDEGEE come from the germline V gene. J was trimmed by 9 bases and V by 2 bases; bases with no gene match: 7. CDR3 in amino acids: CASSFQRGGSQYF. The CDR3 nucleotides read TGTGCCAGCAGCTTTCAGCGGGGAGGGTCCCAGTACTTC.

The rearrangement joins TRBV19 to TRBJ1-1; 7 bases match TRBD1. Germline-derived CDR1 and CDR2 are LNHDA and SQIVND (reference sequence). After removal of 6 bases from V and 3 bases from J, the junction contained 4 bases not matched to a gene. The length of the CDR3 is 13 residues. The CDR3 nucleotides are TGTGCCAGTAGCACCACAGGGGACACTGAAGCTTTCTTT. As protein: CASSTTGDTEAFF.

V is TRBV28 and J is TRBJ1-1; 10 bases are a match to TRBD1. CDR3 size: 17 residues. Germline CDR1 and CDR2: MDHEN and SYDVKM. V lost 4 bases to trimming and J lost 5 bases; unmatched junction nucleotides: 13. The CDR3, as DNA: TGTGCCAGCAGTTCCCTCCGGGACAGGGGAAGGGTAACTGAAGCTTTCTTT. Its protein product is CASSSLRDRGRVTEAFF.

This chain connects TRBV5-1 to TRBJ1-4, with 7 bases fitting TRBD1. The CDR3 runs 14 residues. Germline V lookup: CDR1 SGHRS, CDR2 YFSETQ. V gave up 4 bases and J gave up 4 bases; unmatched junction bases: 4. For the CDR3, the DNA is TGCGCCAGCAGCGCAGGGACAGATAATGAAAAACTGTTTTTT. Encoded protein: CASSAGTDNEKLFF.

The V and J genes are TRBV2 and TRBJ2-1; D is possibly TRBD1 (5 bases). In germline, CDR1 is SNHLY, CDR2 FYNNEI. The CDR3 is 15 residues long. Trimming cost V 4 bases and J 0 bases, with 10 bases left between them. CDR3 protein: CASSATVSSYNEQFF. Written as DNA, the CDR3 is TGTGCCAGCAGTGCGACAGTTTCCTCCTACAATGAGCAGTTCTTC.

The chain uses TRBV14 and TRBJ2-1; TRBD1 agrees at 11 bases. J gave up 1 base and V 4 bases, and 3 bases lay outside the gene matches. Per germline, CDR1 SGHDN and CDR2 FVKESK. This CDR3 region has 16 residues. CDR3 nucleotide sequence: TGTGCCAGCAGCCGGGACAGGGGGACATCCTACAATGAGCAGTTCTTC. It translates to CASSRDRGTSYNEQFF. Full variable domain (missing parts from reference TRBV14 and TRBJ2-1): EAGVTQFPSHSVIEKGQTVTLRCDPISGHDNLYWYRRVMGKEIKFLLHFVKESKQDESGMPNNRFLAERTGGTYSTLKVQPAELEDSGVYFCASSRDRGTSYNEQFFGPGTRLTVL.

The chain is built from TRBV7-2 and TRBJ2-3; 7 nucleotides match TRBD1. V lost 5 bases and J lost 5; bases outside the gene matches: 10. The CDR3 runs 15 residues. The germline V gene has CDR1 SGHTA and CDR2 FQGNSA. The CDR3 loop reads CASSRKGGGKDTQYF. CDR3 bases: TGTGCCAGCAGCAGAAAAGGGGGCGGTAAAGATACGCAGTATTTT.

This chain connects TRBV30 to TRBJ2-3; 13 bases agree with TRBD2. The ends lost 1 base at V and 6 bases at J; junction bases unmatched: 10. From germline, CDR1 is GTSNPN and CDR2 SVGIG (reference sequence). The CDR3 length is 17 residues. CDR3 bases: TGTGCCTGGAGTGGGGGTAGACTAGCGGGAGGACGGGATACGCAGTATTTT. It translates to CAWSGGRLAGGRDTQYF.

CDR3 loop: CASSLSTDTQYF. The DNA of the CDR3 is TGTGCCAGCAGCCTTTCCACAGATACGCAGTATTTT. V and J are TRBV11-3 and TRBJ2-3, with D uncertain. The CDR3 has 12 amino acids. The germline V and J ends were trimmed by 5 bases and 2 bases, with 5 bases remaining between them. The germline CDR1 and CDR2 sequences are SGHNT and YENEEA.

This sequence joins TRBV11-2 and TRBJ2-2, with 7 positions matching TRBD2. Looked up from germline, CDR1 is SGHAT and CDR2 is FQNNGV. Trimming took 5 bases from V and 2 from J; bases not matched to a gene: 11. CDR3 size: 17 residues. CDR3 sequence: CASSPRLLAANTGELFF. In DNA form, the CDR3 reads TGTGCCAGCAGCCCTAGATTGCTAGCGGCAAACACCGGGGAGCTGTTTTTT. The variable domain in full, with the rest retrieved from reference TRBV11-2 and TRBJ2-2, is EAGVAQSPRYKIIEKRQSVAFWCNPISGHATLYWYQQILGQGPKLLIQFQNNGVVDDSQLPKDRFSAERLKGVDSTLKIQPAKLEDSAVYLCASSPRLLAANTGELFFGEGSRLTVL.

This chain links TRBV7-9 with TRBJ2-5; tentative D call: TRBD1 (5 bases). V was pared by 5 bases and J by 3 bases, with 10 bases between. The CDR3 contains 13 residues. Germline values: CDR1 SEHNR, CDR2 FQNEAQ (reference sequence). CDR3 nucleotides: TGTGCCAGCAGCGTCCAGGGTAAAGAGACCCAGTACTTC. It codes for CASSVQGKETQYF.

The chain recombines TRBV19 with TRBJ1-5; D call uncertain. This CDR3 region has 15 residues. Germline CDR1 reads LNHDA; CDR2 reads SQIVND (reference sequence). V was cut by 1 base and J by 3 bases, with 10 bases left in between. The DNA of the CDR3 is TGTGCCAGTAGTATAGCGGGTCAGTACAATCAGCCCCAGCATTTT. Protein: CASSIAGQYNQPQHF.

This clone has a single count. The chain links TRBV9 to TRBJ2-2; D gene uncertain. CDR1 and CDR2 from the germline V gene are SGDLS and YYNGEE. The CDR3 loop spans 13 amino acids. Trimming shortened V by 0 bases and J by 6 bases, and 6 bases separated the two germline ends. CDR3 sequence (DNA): TGTGCCAGCAGCGTAGTATCGGCCGGGGAGCTGTTTTTT. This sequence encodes CASSVVSAGELFF.

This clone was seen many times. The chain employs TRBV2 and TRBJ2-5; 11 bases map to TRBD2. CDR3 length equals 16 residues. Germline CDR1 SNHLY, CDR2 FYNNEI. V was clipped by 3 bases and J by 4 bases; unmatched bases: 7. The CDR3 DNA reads TGTGCCAGCAGTGACTGGGGACTAGCGGAGGGAGAGACCCAGTACTTC. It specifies CASSDWGLAEGETQYF.

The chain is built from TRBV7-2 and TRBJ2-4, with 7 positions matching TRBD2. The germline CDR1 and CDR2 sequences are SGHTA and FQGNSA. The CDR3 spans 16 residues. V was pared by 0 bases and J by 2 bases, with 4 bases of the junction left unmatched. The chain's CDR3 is CASSLAERDPKNIQYF. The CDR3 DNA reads TGTGCCAGCAGCTTAGCGGAGCGGGATCCCAAAAACATTCAGTACTTC.

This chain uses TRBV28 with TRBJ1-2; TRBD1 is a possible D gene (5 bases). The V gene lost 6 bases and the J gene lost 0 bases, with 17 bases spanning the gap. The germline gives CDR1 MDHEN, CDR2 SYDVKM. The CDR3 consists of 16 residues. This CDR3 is CASSLDGGAPNYGYTF. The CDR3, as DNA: TGTGCCAGCAGCCTAGATGGAGGGGCACCTAACTATGGCTACACCTTC.

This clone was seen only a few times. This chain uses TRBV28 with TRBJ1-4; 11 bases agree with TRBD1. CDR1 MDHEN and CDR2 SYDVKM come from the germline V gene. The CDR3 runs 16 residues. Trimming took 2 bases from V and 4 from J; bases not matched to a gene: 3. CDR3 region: CASSLRGTGGNEKLFF. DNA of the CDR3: TGTGCCAGCAGTTTACGGGGGACAGGGGGTAATGAAAAACTGTTTTTT.

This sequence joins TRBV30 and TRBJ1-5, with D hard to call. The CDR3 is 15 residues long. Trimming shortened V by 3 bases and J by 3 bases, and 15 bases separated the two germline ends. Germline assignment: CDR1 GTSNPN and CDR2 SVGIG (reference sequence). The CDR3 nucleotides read TGTGCCTGGAGCTTATCTCGCCAGTCCAATCAGCCCCAGCATTTT. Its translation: CAWSLSRQSNQPQHF.

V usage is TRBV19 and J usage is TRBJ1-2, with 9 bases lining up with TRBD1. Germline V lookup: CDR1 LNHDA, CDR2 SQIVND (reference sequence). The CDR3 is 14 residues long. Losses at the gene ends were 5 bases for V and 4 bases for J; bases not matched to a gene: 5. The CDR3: CASSVDRGTYGYTF. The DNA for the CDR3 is TGTGCCAGTAGTGTGGACAGGGGTACCTATGGCTACACCTTC.

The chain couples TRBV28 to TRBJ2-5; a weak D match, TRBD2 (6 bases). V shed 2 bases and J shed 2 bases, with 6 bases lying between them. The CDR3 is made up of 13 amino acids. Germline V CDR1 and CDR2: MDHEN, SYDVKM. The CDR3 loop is CASSLGGQETQYF. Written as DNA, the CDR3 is TGTGCCAGCAGTTTAGGGGGGCAAGAGACCCAGTACTTC.

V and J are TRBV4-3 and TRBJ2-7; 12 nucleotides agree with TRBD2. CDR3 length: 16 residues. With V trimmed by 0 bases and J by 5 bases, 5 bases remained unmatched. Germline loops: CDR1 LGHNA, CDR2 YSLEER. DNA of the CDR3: TGCGCCAGCAGCCAAGATCTAGCGGGAGGGCCCCACGAGCAGTACTTC. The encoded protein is CASSQDLAGGPHEQYF.

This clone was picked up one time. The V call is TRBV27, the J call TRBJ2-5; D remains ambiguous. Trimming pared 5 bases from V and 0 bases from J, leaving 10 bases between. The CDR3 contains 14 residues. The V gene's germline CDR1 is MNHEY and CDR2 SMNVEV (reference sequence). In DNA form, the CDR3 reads TGTGCCAGCAGTCCCGTCCCGTACCAAGAGACCCAGTACTTC. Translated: CASSPVPYQETQYF.

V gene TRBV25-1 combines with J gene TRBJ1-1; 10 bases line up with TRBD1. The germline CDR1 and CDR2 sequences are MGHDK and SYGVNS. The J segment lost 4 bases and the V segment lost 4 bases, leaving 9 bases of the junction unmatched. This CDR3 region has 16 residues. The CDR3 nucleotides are TGTGCCAGCAGTGCTACTTGGGACAGGGGCGGCACTGAAGCTTTCTTT. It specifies CASSATWDRGGTEAFF.